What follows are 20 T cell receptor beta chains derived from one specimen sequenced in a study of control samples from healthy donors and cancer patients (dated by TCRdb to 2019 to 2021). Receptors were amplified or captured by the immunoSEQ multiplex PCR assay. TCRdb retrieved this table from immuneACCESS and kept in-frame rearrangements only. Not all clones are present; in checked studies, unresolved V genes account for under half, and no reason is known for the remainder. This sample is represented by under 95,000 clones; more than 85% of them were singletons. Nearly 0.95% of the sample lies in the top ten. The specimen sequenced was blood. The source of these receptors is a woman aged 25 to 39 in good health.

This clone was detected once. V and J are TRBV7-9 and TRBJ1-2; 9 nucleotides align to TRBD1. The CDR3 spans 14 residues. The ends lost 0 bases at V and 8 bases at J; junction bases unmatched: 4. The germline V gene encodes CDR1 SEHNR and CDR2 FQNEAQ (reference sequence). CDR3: CASSLAQGARGYTF. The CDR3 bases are TGTGCCAGCAGCTTAGCACAGGGGGCGCGGGGCTACACCTTC.

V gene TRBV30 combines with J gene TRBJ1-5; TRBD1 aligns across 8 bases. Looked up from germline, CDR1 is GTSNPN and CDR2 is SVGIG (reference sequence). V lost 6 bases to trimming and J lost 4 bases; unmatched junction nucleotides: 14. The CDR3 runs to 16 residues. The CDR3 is CACMVAPGTGNQPQHF. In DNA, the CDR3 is TGTGCCTGTATGGTGGCGCCGGGGACAGGAAATCAGCCCCAGCATTTT.

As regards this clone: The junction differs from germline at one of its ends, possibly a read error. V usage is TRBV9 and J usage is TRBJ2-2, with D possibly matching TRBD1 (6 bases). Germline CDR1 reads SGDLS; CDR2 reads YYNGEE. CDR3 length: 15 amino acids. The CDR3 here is CASGPGQMNSGELFF. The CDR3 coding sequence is TGTGCCAGCGGGCCGGGACAAATGAACAGCGGGGAGCTGTTTTTT.

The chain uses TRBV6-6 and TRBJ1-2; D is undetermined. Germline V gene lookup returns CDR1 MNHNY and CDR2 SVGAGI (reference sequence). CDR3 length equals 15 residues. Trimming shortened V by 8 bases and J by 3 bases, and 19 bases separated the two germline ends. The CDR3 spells CASSHSSPLYYGYTF. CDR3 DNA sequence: TGTGCCAGCTCCCACTCTTCCCCCCTCTACTATGGCTACACCTTC.

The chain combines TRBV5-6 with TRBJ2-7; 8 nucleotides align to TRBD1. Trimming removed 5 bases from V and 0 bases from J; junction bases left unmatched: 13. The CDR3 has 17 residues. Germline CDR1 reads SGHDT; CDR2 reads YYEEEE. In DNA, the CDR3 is TGTGCCAGCAGTTTTTACGCCGGGACAGGCTTCTCCTACGAGCAGTACTTC. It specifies CASSFYAGTGFSYEQYF.

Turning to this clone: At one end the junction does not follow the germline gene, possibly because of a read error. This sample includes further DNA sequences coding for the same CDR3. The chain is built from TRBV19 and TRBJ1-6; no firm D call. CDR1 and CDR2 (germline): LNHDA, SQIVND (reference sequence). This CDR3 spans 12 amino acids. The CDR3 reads CASSIYDSPLHF. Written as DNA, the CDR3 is TGTGCCAGTAGTATCTATGATTCACCCCTCCACTTT.

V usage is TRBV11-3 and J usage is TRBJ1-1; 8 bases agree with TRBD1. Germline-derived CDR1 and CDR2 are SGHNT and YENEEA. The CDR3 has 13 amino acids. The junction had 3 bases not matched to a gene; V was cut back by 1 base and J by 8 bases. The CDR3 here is CASSLGWTGEAFF. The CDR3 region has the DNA TGTGCCAGCAGCTTAGGCTGGACAGGGGAAGCTTTCTTT.

The CDR3 DNA reads as TGTGCCAGCAGCCAGCGAAGGACAGGCTCCTATGTAGGCTACACCTTC. It yields the protein CASSQRRTGSYVGYTF. The chain couples TRBV9 to TRBJ1-2; 7 bases agree with TRBD1. The V and J ends lost 4 bases and 8 bases, in that order; junction bases with no gene match: 17. There are 16 residues in the CDR3. The germline V gene has CDR1 SGDLS and CDR2 YYNGEE.

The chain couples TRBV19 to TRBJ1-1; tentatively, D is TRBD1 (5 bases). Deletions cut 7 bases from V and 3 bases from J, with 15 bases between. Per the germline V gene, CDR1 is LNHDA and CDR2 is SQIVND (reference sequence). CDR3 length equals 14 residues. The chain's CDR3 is CASMEVGGHTEAFF. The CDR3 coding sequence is TGTGCCAGTATGGAGGTTGGGGGTCACACTGAAGCTTTCTTT.

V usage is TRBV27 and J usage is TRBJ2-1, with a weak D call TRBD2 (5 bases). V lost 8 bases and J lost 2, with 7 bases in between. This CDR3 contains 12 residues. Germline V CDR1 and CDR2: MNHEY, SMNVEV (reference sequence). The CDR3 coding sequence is TGTGCCAGCGGGAGAGCCTACAATGAGCAGTTCTTC. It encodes CASGRAYNEQFF.

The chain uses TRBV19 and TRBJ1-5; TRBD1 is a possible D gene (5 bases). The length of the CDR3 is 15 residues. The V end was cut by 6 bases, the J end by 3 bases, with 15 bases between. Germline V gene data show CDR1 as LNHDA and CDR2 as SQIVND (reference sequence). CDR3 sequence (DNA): TGTGCCAGTAGCCCTTTTTGGGGCAACAATCAGCCCCAGCATTTT. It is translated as CASSPFWGNNQPQHF.

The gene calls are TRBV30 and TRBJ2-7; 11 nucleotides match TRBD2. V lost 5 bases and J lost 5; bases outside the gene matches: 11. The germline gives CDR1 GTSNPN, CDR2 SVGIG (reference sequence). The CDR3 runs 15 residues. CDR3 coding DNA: TGTGCCTGGCAACCCACTAGCGGGAGAACCCACGAGCAGTACTTC. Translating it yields CAWQPTSGRTHEQYF.

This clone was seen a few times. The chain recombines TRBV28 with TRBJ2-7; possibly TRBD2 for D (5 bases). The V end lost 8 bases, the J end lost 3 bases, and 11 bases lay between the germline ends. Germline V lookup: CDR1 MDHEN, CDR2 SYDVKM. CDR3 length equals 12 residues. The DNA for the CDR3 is TGTGCCAGCCGAGACGGAGGCTACGAGCAGTACTTC. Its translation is CASRDGGYEQYF.

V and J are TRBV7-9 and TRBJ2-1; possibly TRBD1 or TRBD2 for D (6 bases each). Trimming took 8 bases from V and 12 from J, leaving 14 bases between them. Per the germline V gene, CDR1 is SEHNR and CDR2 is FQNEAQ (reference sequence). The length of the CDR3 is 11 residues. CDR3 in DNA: TGTGCCAGCGGGGGGCTAGTACTGCAGTTCTTC. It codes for CASGGLVLQFF.

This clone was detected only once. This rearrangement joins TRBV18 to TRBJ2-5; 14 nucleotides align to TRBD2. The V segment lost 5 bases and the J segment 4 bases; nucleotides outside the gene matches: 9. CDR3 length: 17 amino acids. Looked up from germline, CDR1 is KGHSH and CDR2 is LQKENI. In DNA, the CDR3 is TGTGCCAGCTCAACGGGACTAGCGGGAGAGACGGGAGAGACCCAGTACTTC. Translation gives CASSTGLAGETGETQYF.

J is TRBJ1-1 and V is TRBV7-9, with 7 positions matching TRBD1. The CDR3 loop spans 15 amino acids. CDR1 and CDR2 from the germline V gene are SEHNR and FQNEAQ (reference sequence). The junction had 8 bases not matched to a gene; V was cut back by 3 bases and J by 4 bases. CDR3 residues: CASSLTGRRGTEAFF. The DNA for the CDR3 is TGTGCCAGCAGCTTGACAGGGCGGAGAGGCACTGAAGCTTTCTTT.

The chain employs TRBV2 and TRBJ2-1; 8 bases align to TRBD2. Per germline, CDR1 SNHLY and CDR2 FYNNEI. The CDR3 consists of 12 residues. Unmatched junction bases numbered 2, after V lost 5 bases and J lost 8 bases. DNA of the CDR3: TGTGCCAGCAGTCGACTAGCGCATGAGCAGTTCTTC. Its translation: CASSRLAHEQFF.

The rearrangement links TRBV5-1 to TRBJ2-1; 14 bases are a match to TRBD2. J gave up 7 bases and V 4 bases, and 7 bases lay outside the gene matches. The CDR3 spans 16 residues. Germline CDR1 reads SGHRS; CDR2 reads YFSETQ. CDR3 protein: CASSLTGTSGGNEQFF. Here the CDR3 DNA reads TGCGCCAGCAGCCTCACCGGGACTAGCGGGGGAAATGAGCAGTTCTTC.

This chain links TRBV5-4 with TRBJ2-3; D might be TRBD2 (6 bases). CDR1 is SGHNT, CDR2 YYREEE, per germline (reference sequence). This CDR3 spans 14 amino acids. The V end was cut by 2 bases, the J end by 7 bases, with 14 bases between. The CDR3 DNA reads TGTGCCAGCAGCTTTGGGCCTAGCGCTAATACGCAGTATTTT. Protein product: CASSFGPSANTQYF.

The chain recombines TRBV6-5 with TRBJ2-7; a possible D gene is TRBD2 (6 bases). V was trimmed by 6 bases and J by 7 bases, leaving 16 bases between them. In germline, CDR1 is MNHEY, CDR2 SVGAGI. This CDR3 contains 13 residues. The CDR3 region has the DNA TGTGCCAGCAGGGATACAGCGGCGGGAGAGCAGTACTTC. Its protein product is CASRDTAAGEQYF.